Each of the 5 T cell receptor beta chains below was sequenced from the same sample in a study of identical twins. TCRdb fed the 5' RACE reads into MiXCR, producing one record per CDR3 protein. The data contain approximately 700,000 distinct CDR3 sequences, 15% to 20% of them singletons. This same sample was also taken into another study, of T cells expressing NK-cell markers.

The source material was PBMCs. The source of these receptors is a woman younger than 35 in good health.

This chain connects TRBV7-2 to TRBJ2-5, with D unresolved. V lost 0 bases, J lost 4 bases, and 6 bases lay in between. Germline V lookup: CDR1 SGHTA, CDR2 FQGNSA. The CDR3 consists of 13 residues. CDR3 sequence (DNA): TGTGCCAGCAGCTTAGCTTGGAGAGAGACCCAGTACTTC. This sequence encodes CASSLAWRETQYF. The full variable domain, its missing parts supplied by reference TRBV7-2 and TRBJ2-5, is GAGVSQSPSNKVTEKGKDVELRCDPISGHTALYWYRQSLGQGLEFLIYFQGNSAPDKSGLPSDRFSAERTGGSVSTLTIQRTQQEDSAVYLCASSLAWRETQYFGPGTRLLVL.

The chain carries TRBV7-9 and TRBJ1-2; D not resolved. The germline V and J ends were trimmed by 5 bases and 4 bases, with 11 bases remaining between them. Germline CDR1 is SEHNR and CDR2 is FQNEAQ (reference sequence). The CDR3 extends over 13 amino acids. CDR3 DNA: TGTGCCAGCAGCCATAGGAAACCCTATGGCTACACCTTC. It specifies CASSHRKPYGYTF. Combining the CDR3 with reference TRBV7-9 and TRBJ1-2 gives the whole variable domain DTGVSQNPRHKITKRGQNVTFRCDPISEHNRLYWYRQTLGQGPEFLTYFQNEAQLEKSRLLSDRFSAERPKGSFSTLEIQRTEQGDSAMYLCASSHRKPYGYTFGSGTRLTVV.

This clonotype was observed a few times. The chain couples TRBV9 to TRBJ2-3, with TRBD2 identical over 14 bases. Germline CDR1 reads SGDLS; CDR2 reads YYNGEE. V was pared by 2 bases and J by 1 base, with 6 bases of the junction left unmatched. This CDR3 region has 18 residues. The CDR3 region has the DNA TGTGCCAGCAGCGTGGGACTAGCGGGAGCTTGGGGCACAGATACGCAGTATTTT. Its protein is CASSVGLAGAWGTDTQYF.

This clonotype occurred a few times. The chain joins TRBV12-3 or TRBV12-4 to TRBJ2-2, with 7 bases fitting TRBD1. V shed 7 bases, J shed 6 bases, and the junction held 14 bases outside the gene matches. The CDR3 spans 16 residues. This CDR3 reads CASTPVTGAMAGELFF. As DNA, the CDR3 is TGTGCCAGCACCCCCGTCACAGGGGCCATGGCCGGGGAGCTGTTTTTT.

This rearrangement joins TRBV5-1 to TRBJ2-4; 7 positions match TRBD1. The CDR3 sequence is 14 residues long. Looked up from germline, CDR1 is SGHRS and CDR2 is YFSETQ. The ends lost 4 bases at V and 3 bases at J; junction bases unmatched: 4. The CDR3, as DNA: TGCGCCAGCAGCACCACAGGGGTCAAAAACATTCAGTACTTC. Its translation is CASSTTGVKNIQYF.